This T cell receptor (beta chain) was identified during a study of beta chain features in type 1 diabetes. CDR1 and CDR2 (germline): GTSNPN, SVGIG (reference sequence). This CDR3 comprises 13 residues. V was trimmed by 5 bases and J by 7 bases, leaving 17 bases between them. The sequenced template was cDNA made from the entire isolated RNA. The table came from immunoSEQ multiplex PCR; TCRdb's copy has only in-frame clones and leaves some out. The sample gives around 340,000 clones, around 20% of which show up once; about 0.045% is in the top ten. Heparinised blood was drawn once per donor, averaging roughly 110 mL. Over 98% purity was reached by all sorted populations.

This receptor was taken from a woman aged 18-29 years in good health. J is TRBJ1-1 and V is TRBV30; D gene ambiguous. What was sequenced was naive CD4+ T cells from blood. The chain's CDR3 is CAWGLTGGGEAFF. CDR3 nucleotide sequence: TGTGCCTGGGGCCTAACCGGAGGTGGTGAAGCTTTCTTT.